This T cell receptor (beta chain) was profiled in a study of blood T cell repertoires in COVID-19. Study-wide background: COVID-19 samples collected from the United States, Italy and Spain covered acute and convalescent phases.

The germline gives CDR1 LNHDA, CDR2 SQIVND (reference sequence). J lost 3 bases, V lost 7 bases, and 14 bases had no gene match. The CDR3 extends over 16 amino acids. Sequenced by immunoSEQ multiplex PCR; TCRdb stores in-frame clones only, minus some. The repertoire holds under 95,000 clones, with over 80% as singletons. The sample taken for sequencing was peripheral blood. The source of this sequence is a woman in her fifties or sixties in a cohort sampled during active COVID-19. The chain recombines TRBV19 with TRBJ1-2; 7 nucleotides match TRBD1. CDR3 residues: CASTPTGQQRHYGYTF. As DNA, the CDR3 is TGTGCCAGTACCCCTACGGGACAGCAGCGCCACTATGGCTACACCTTC.